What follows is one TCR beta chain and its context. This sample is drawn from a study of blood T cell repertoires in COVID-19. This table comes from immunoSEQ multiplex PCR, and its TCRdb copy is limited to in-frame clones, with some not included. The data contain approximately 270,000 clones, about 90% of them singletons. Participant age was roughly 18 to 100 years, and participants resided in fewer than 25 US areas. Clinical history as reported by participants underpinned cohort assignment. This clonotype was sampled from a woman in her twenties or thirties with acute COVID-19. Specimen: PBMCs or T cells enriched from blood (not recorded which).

The CDR3 region has the DNA TGTGCCAGCAGTTTCGGACAGGGGGCCTATGGCTACACCTTC. Protein product: CASSFGQGAYGYTF. The chain recombines TRBV6-2 or TRBV6-3 with TRBJ1-2, with 11 bases lining up with TRBD1. J was trimmed by 4 bases and V by 4 bases; bases with no gene match: 2. The CDR3 totals 14 residues. Germline assignment: CDR1 MNHEY and CDR2 SVGEGT.